This T cell receptor (beta chain) was captured in a study of T-cell memory formation after mild COVID-19. The germline V gene has CDR1 SEHNR and CDR2 FQNEAQ (reference sequence). Trimming took 2 bases from V and 7 from J; bases not matched to a gene: 9. The CDR3 is 17 amino acids. This clonotype occurred a few times. One entry per CDR3 protein, called by TCRdb with MiXCR from the 5' RACE reads. The sample lists under 250,000 distinct CDR3 sequences, 15% occurring once. The source of this sequence is an adult woman who had mild COVID-19 (a few samples of this study predate the infection). Cell type and time point are not known. V usage is TRBV7-9 and J usage is TRBJ1-6; 9 bases line up with TRBD1. Sequencing input: PBMCs or a T cell subset sorted from them (not recorded which). CDR3 loop: CASSLSGQGRQNSPLHF. CDR3 DNA: TGTGCCAGCAGCTTATCGGGACAGGGTCGGCAAAATTCACCCCTCCACTTT.